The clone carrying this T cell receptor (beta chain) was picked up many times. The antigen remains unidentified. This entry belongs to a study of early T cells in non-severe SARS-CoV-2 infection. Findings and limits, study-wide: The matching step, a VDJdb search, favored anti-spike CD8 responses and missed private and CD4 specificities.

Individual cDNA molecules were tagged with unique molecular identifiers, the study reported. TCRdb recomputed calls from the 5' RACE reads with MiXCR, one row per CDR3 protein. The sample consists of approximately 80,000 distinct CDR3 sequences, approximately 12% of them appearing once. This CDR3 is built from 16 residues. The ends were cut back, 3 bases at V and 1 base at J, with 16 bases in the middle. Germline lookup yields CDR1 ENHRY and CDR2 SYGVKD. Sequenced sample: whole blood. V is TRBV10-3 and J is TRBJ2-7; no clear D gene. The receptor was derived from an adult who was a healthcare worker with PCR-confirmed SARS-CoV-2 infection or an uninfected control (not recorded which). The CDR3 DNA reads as TGTGCCATCAGTGATGGCATCAGTCTCCCTTCCTACGAGCAGTACTTC. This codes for CAISDGISLPSYEQYF.